This T cell receptor beta chain was recovered during a study of T cell responses to AZD1222 COVID-19 vaccine. Study conclusions and caveats: Only 5 to 7 AZD1222 recipients were seropositive at baseline. Clonal diversity may have been underestimated, and the donors were mostly white British, with more females than males.

Data came from immunoSEQ multiplex PCR; TCRdb stores just in-frame clones and leaves some out. The table has about 140,000 clones, 91% seen once. For this clone: What it recognizes is unknown.

In germline, CDR1 is MDHEN, CDR2 SYDVKM. With V trimmed by 5 bases and J by 5 bases, 5 bases remained unmatched. This CDR3 contains 14 residues. The chain recombines TRBV28 with TRBJ1-4; 7 bases are a match to TRBD1. The receptor's source is an adult in good health. This specimen was peripheral blood, taken on day 0 of AZD1222 vaccination. CDR3 in amino acids: CASSNRGFNEKLFF. As DNA, the CDR3 is TGTGCCAGCAGTAACAGGGGTTTCAATGAAAAACTGTTTTTT.